One and the same sample provided the 10 T cell receptor beta chains below, sequenced in a study of blood T cell repertoires in COVID-19. The protocol was immunoSEQ multiplex PCR, while the TCRdb copy is restricted to in-frame clones and leaves out a portion. The repertoire includes 130,000 or so clones, 85% to 90% of them detected once, and under 3% sits in the top ten. The sequencing input was peripheral blood. These receptors originate from a man in his forties or fifties with active COVID-19.

This sequence joins TRBV7-2 and TRBJ2-2; no clear D gene. Trimming pared 1 base from V and 2 bases from J, leaving 8 bases between. The germline V gene encodes CDR1 SGHTA and CDR2 FQGNSA. The CDR3 runs to 15 residues. The CDR3 sequence: CASSLGTPNTGELFF. The DNA for the CDR3 is TGTGCCAGCAGCTTAGGCACTCCTAACACCGGGGAGCTGTTTTTT.

In its sample, this clone was seen once. The chain couples TRBV6-2 or TRBV6-3 to TRBJ2-7; TRBD2 is a possible D gene (7 bases). Germline V lookup: CDR1 MNHEY, CDR2 SVGEGT. The CDR3 covers 13 residues. Trimming left V 4 bases short and J 5 bases short, with 12 bases between. CDR3 region: CASSSAGANEQYF. For the CDR3, the DNA is TGTGCCAGCAGTTCGGCGGGGGCGAACGAGCAGTACTTC.

CDR3 in amino acids: CASSVGGAGNTIYF. DNA of the CDR3: TGTGCCAGCAGTGTTGGAGGGGCCGGAAACACCATATATTTT. This rearrangement joins TRBV2 to TRBJ1-3, with D perhaps matching TRBD1 (5 bases). V lost 4 bases and J lost 4, with 11 bases in between. The CDR3 consists of 14 residues. Germline V lookup: CDR1 SNHLY, CDR2 FYNNEI. Using reference TRBV2 and TRBJ1-3 for the parts outside the CDR3, the full variable domain is EPEVTQTPSHQVTQMGQEVILRCVPISNHLYFYWYRQILGQKVEFLVSFYNNEISEKSEIFDDQFSVERPDGSNFTLKIRSTKLEDSAMYFCASSVGGAGNTIYFGEGSWLTVV.

For this clone: The same CDR3 is also encoded by other DNA sequences in this sample. The chain recombines TRBV9 with TRBJ2-3, with 10 bases matching TRBD2. CDR1 is SGDLS and CDR2 is YYNGEE in the germline V gene. The CDR3 contains 15 residues. Germline trimming cut 4 bases from V and 3 bases from J; bases unmatched to any gene: 5. In DNA form, the CDR3 reads TGTGCCAGCAGCCCTCGTAGCGGGGGGACAGATACGCAGTATTTT. Its protein product is CASSPRSGGTDTQYF. The complete variable domain, with remaining parts taken from reference TRBV9 and TRBJ2-3, reads DSGVTQTPKHLITATGQRVTLRCSPRSGDLSVYWYQQSLDQGLQFLIQYYNGEERAKGNILERFSAQQFPDLHSELNLSSLELGDSALYFCASSPRSGGTDTQYFGPGTRLTVL.

The rearrangement uses TRBV5-6 and TRBJ1-1, with 7 bases fitting TRBD1. Losses at the gene ends were 0 bases for V and 5 bases for J; bases not matched to a gene: 4. The germline CDR1 and CDR2 sequences are SGHDT and YYEEEE. This CDR3 has 14 residues. CDR3 DNA: TGTGCCAGCAGCTTGGGACAGGGAAGTACTGAAGCTTTCTTT. As protein: CASSLGQGSTEAFF.

The rearrangement joins TRBV15 to TRBJ2-7, with D perhaps TRBD1 (6 bases). The CDR3 consists of 13 residues. Trimming pared 0 bases from V and 13 bases from J, leaving 16 bases between. Germline CDR1 is LNHNV and CDR2 is YYDKDF (reference sequence). The CDR3 DNA is TGTGCCACCAGCAGAGATCTTAGCCGGGACACCTACTTC. Protein product: CATSRDLSRDTYF.

The chain has TRBV7-2 and TRBJ2-1; 8 nucleotides align to TRBD2. J lost 8 bases, V lost 1 base, and 4 bases had no gene match. CDR1 is SGHTA and CDR2 is FQGNSA in the germline V gene. This CDR3 is 14 amino acids long. The CDR3 region is CASSLGTSPHEQFF. As DNA, the CDR3 is TGTGCCAGCAGCTTAGGGACTAGCCCCCATGAGCAGTTCTTC.

This clone was observed a few times. This chain joins TRBV7-2 and TRBJ2-7; 8 bases line up with TRBD2. The V gene's germline CDR1 is SGHTA and CDR2 FQGNSA. This CDR3 has 15 residues. V shed 2 bases and J 0 bases; nucleotides not matched to a gene: 3. The chain's CDR3 is CASSLSGGSSYEQYF. The CDR3 region has the DNA TGTGCCAGCAGCTTAAGCGGGGGCAGCTCCTACGAGCAGTACTTC.

This chain joins TRBV6-4 and TRBJ1-2; a possible D gene is TRBD1 (5 bases). The germline V gene encodes CDR1 MRHNA and CDR2 SNTAGT. The V end lost 6 bases, the J end lost 5 bases, and 16 bases lay between the germline ends. The CDR3 has 14 residues. The CDR3 nucleotides read TGTGCCAGCAGCTCCGGGACGGGGGATTATGGCTACACCTTC. This translates into CASSSGTGDYGYTF.

The rearrangement uses TRBV4-1 and TRBJ2-2; no firm D call. Germline loops: CDR1 MGHRA, CDR2 YSYEKL. V lost 4 bases and J 6 bases, leaving 12 bases between the germline ends. This CDR3 is built from 14 residues. CDR3: CASSPPGAAGELFF. CDR3 nucleotides: TGCGCCAGCAGCCCACCCGGAGCCGCCGGGGAGCTGTTTTTT.